The 30 T cell receptor beta chains below all came from one sample that was sequenced in a study of long-term antiretroviral therapy in people with HIV. Samples were assayed with immunoSEQ v3.0 at survey level. The protocol was immunoSEQ multiplex PCR, while the TCRdb copy is restricted to in-frame clones and leaves out a portion. The sample lists about 25,000 clones, under 85% occurring once. This specimen was unsorted PBMCs, taken 1.1 years before starting antiretroviral therapy. All receptors come from a woman aged 40 to 49 with HIV.

This clone was observed a single time. The chain has TRBV5-6 and TRBJ1-2; D perhaps matches TRBD1 (5 bases). The CDR3 consists of 15 residues. Trimming cost V 3 bases and J 6 bases, with 18 bases left between them. Germline V gives CDR1 SGHDT, CDR2 YYEEEE. CDR3 amino acids: CASSSGLKGTHGYTF. In nucleotides, the CDR3 is TGTGCCAGCAGCTCGGGACTTAAGGGTACCCATGGCTACACCTTC.

This clone was picked up one time. J is TRBJ2-7 and V is TRBV6-6; possible D gene TRBD2, 6 bases. Trimming removed 0 bases at V and 6 bases at J, with 18 bases between. Germline V lookup: CDR1 MNHNY, CDR2 SVGAGI (reference sequence). The CDR3 covers 16 residues. This chain's CDR3 is CASSYSVGGMSPEQYF. In DNA form, the CDR3 reads TGTGCCAGCAGTTACTCGGTCGGCGGGATGTCTCCCGAGCAGTACTTC.

The chain has TRBV12-5 and TRBJ2-2, with TRBD2 as a possible D gene (5 bases). CDR3 length: 16 amino acids. Germline CDR1 LGHNT, CDR2 FRNRAP. V gave up 3 bases and J gave up 7 bases, with 18 bases separating them. The CDR3 region has the DNA TGTGCTAGTGGTTTCCAAGAACTAGAGAGTGTCGGGGAGCTGTTTTTT. Amino acid sequence: CASGFQELESVGELFF.

The chain recombines TRBV7-8 with TRBJ1-5; tentative D call: TRBD1 (5 bases). The CDR3 spans 15 residues. Trimming took 1 base from V and 2 from J, leaving 9 bases between them. Germline lookup yields CDR1 SGHVS and CDR2 FQNEAQ. The CDR3 is CASSLGGIGNQPQHF. DNA of the CDR3: TGTGCCAGCAGCTTAGGGGGGATTGGCAATCAGCCCCAGCATTTT.

This chain connects TRBV7-9 to TRBJ1-4; 11 positions match TRBD1. The CDR3 runs 13 residues. V lost 3 bases and J lost 16; bases outside the gene matches: 7. Germline CDR1 is SEHNR and CDR2 is FQNEAQ (reference sequence). The CDR3 protein is CASSLGTGGGQFF. CDR3 DNA sequence: TGTGCCAGCAGCTTGGGGACAGGGGGGGGACAGTTTTTT.

The chain links TRBV18 to TRBJ1-4, with 7 bases aligning to TRBD1. Trimming cost V 3 bases and J 8 bases; bases outside gene matches: 12. The CDR3 is 16 residues long. Germline V gives CDR1 KGHSH, CDR2 LQKENI. The CDR3 loop reads CASSPNTGDPSEKLFF. CDR3 in DNA: TGTGCCAGCTCACCTAATACAGGGGACCCAAGCGAAAAACTGTTTTTT.

This clone appeared a few times. The chain recombines TRBV9 with TRBJ2-1; D perhaps matches TRBD2 (6 bases). Looked up from germline, CDR1 is SGDLS and CDR2 is YYNGEE. The V end lost 3 bases, the J end lost 7 bases, and 17 bases lay between the germline ends. This CDR3 is 15 amino acids long. The CDR3 loop reads CASSAWSGEGNEQFF. CDR3 nucleotide sequence: TGTGCCAGCAGCGCCTGGTCGGGAGAGGGAAATGAGCAGTTCTTC. The full variable domain, in which reference TRBV9 and TRBJ2-1 provide the parts outside the CDR3, is DSGVTQTPKHLITATGQRVTLRCSPRSGDLSVYWYQQSLDQGLQFLIQYYNGEERAKGNILERFSAQQFPDLHSELNLSSLELGDSALYFCASSAWSGEGNEQFFGPGTRLTVL.

This chain uses TRBV10-3 with TRBJ1-6; possibly TRBD1 for D (5 bases). The CDR3 has 14 amino acids. The ends were cut back, 6 bases at V and 4 bases at J, with 10 bases in the middle. Per the germline V gene, CDR1 is ENHRY and CDR2 is SYGVKD. Here the CDR3 reads CAIRGTEYNSPLHF. CDR3 sequence (DNA): TGTGCCATCAGGGGGACTGAATATAATTCACCCCTCCACTTT.

This clone was observed a single time. This rearrangement joins TRBV5-5 to TRBJ2-1; the D gene is possibly TRBD1 (5 bases). Trimming left V 0 bases short and J 5 bases short, with 6 bases between. Germline assignment: CDR1 SGHKS and CDR2 YYEKEE (reference sequence). The CDR3 length is 13 residues. The CDR3 protein is CASSLGQHNEQFF. The CDR3 nucleotides are TGTGCCAGCAGCTTGGGACAGCACAATGAGCAGTTCTTC. The variable domain in full, with the rest retrieved from reference TRBV5-5 and TRBJ2-1, is DAGVTQSPTHLIKTRGQQVTLRCSPISGHKSVSWYQQVLGQGPQFIFQYYEKEERGRGNFPDRFSARQFPNYSSELNVNALLLGDSALYLCASSLGQHNEQFFGPGTRLTVL.

V gene TRBV7-8 combines with J gene TRBJ2-5; D may be TRBD2 (5 bases). V shed 3 bases and J shed 9 bases, with 26 bases lying between them. Germline V gives CDR1 SGHVS, CDR2 FQNEAQ. The CDR3 loop spans 17 amino acids. Written as DNA, the CDR3 is TGTGCCAGCAGCTTTCGTAACGGGATGACCTTAAGGTTGCCCCAGTACTTC. This sequence encodes CASSFRNGMTLRLPQYF.

The chain employs TRBV4-1 and TRBJ2-7, with D perhaps being TRBD1 or TRBD2 (7 bases each). V was pared by 4 bases and J by 3 bases, with 19 bases between. The CDR3 covers 16 residues. The V gene's germline CDR1 is MGHRA and CDR2 YSYEKL. CDR3 protein: CASSPVSGTAFYEQYF. The CDR3 DNA reads TGCGCCAGCAGCCCAGTGAGCGGGACAGCCTTCTACGAGCAGTACTTC.

V and J are TRBV30 and TRBJ1-2; 7 bases match TRBD1. The ends lost 1 base at V and 4 bases at J; junction bases unmatched: 9. Germline V gives CDR1 GTSNPN, CDR2 SVGIG (reference sequence). The CDR3 runs to 15 residues. In DNA, the CDR3 is TGTGCCTGGAGTGGACAGGGATCCCTATCCTATGGCTACACCTTC. Its translation: CAWSGQGSLSYGYTF.

This clone was seen only a few times. This chain joins TRBV19 and TRBJ2-7; D unclear. From germline, CDR1 is LNHDA and CDR2 SQIVND (reference sequence). V dropped 5 bases and J dropped 7 bases, with 12 bases sitting between them. The CDR3 runs to 12 residues. The CDR3 reads CASSLPPGEQYF. The CDR3 DNA is TGTGCCAGTAGTCTACCTCCTGGGGAGCAGTACTTC.

The chain has TRBV6-5 and TRBJ1-4; no definite D call. V was trimmed by 4 bases and J by 5 bases, leaving 11 bases between them. The CDR3 spans 14 residues. Germline CDR1 and CDR2: MNHEY and SVGAGI. This chain's CDR3 is CASSSRRENEKLFF. The CDR3 DNA sequence: TGTGCCAGCAGTTCTCGACGGGAGAATGAAAAACTGTTTTTT.

This rearrangement joins TRBV6-1 to TRBJ1-3; weak D call: TRBD1 (6 bases). Germline V gene lookup returns CDR1 MNHNS and CDR2 SASEGT. Trimming removed 6 bases at V and 1 base at J, with 10 bases between. This CDR3 region has 14 residues. CDR3 nucleotide sequence: TGTGCCAGCAGGCTACAGGGATCTGGAAACACCATATATTTT. Amino acids: CASRLQGSGNTIYF.

The chain couples TRBV5-6 to TRBJ2-3; D may be TRBD2 (6 bases). The germline V gene encodes CDR1 SGHDT and CDR2 YYEEEE. V lost 0 bases and J 5 bases, leaving 10 bases between the germline ends. The CDR3 extends over 14 amino acids. CDR3 residues: CASSLVGGGDTQYF. CDR3 in DNA: TGTGCCAGCAGCTTGGTGGGGGGTGGAGATACGCAGTATTTT. Based on the CDR3 plus reference TRBV5-6 and TRBJ2-3, the full variable domain is DAGVTQSPTHLIKTRGQQVTLRCSPKSGHDTVSWYQQALGQGPQFIFQYYEEEERQRGNFPDRFSGHQFPNYSSELNVNALLLGDSALYLCASSLVGGGDTQYFGPGTRLTVL.

The chain has TRBV7-9 and TRBJ2-2; D is unresolved. The V end was cut by 5 bases, the J end by 2 bases, with 15 bases between. Germline V gene data show CDR1 as SEHNR and CDR2 as FQNEAQ (reference sequence). The CDR3 length is 16 residues. Here the CDR3 reads CASSPPLSINTGELFF. CDR3 nucleotide sequence: TGTGCCAGCAGCCCCCCCCTGTCCATCAACACCGGGGAGCTGTTTTTT.

The genes are TRBV5-1 and TRBJ1-2; possible D gene TRBD1, 6 bases. Deletions cut 0 bases from V and 8 bases from J, with 20 bases between. CDR3 length: 16 residues. Germline V gene data show CDR1 as SGHRS and CDR2 as YFSETQ. CDR3 amino acids: CASSLASGGANRGYTF. The DNA of the CDR3 is TGCGCCAGCAGCTTGGCTTCCGGGGGCGCTAACCGGGGCTACACCTTC.

This chain uses TRBV7-8 with TRBJ2-7; 7 bases fit TRBD2. Germline lookup yields CDR1 SGHVS and CDR2 FQNEAQ. CDR3 length: 17 residues. The trim removed 1 base at V and 7 bases at J, leaving 16 bases unmatched. The CDR3 bases are TGTGCCAGCAGCTTAGAGAGCGGGGCACCTACCGCTCGAGAGCAGTACTTC. Its protein is CASSLESGAPTAREQYF.

The V and J genes are TRBV5-1 and TRBJ2-2; TRBD2 aligns across 10 bases. Germline-derived CDR1 and CDR2 are SGHRS and YFSETQ. The CDR3 extends over 17 amino acids. The trim removed 4 bases at V and 0 bases at J, leaving 6 bases unmatched. CDR3 coding DNA: TGCGCCAGCAGCCCACTAGGACTAGCGGCGAACACCGGGGAGCTGTTTTTT. It translates to CASSPLGLAANTGELFF.

V usage is TRBV9 and J usage is TRBJ2-5; TRBD1 matches 7 bases. V dropped 2 bases and J dropped 1; count of bases not matched to a gene: 2. CDR3 length equals 14 residues. The germline V gene has CDR1 SGDLS and CDR2 YYNGEE. The CDR3 region is CASSVTGTQETQYF. As DNA, the CDR3 is TGTGCCAGCAGCGTGACAGGGACCCAAGAGACCCAGTACTTC.

J is TRBJ2-3 and V is TRBV7-8, with D possibly TRBD2 on 6 matching bases. V lost 2 bases, J lost 8 bases, and 17 bases lay in between. Per germline, CDR1 SGHVS and CDR2 FQNEAQ. The CDR3 totals 15 residues. CDR3 sequence (DNA): TGTGCCAGCAGCTTAAACGCTGGGGTGCGGGGTACGCAGTATTTT. Translating it yields CASSLNAGVRGTQYF.

The rearrangement uses TRBV2 and TRBJ2-7, with D hard to call. The V end was cut by 4 bases, the J end by 3 bases, with 4 bases between. The CDR3 covers 11 residues. Germline CDR1 is SNHLY and CDR2 is FYNNEI. CDR3 sequence (DNA): TGTGCCAGCAGTGTTCACTACGAGCAGTACTTC. It yields the protein CASSVHYEQYF.

V and J are TRBV6-6 and TRBJ2-1; tentative D call: TRBD2 (6 bases). The length of the CDR3 is 16 residues. V was shortened by 6 bases and J by 5 bases, with 20 bases between the two germline ends. Germline CDR1 and CDR2: MNHNY and SVGAGI (reference sequence). The chain's CDR3 is CASSPLRGLTHNEQFF. CDR3 sequence (DNA): TGTGCCAGCAGCCCCCTAAGGGGACTTACCCACAATGAGCAGTTCTTC.

This clone showed up just a few times. The rearrangement links TRBV5-1 to TRBJ1-1, with 9 bases fitting TRBD1. V shed 4 bases, J shed 4 bases, and the junction held 5 bases outside the gene matches. The CDR3 runs 14 residues. Looked up from germline, CDR1 is SGHRS and CDR2 is YFSETQ. The CDR3 protein is CASSDTGGTTEAFF. The CDR3 region has the DNA TGCGCCAGCAGCGATACAGGGGGCACCACTGAAGCTTTCTTT.

This sequence joins TRBV6-6 and TRBJ1-2, with D possibly being TRBD1 (6 bases). With 0 bases removed from V and 8 bases from J, the gap between germline ends came to 10 bases. The CDR3 length is 13 residues. CDR1 and CDR2 from the germline V gene are MNHNY and SVGAGI (reference sequence). The CDR3 is CASSYSSGGGYTF. In DNA, the CDR3 is TGTGCCAGCAGTTACTCGTCGGGGGGCGGCTACACCTTC.

The chain is built from TRBV20-1 and TRBJ1-2, with a weak D call TRBD1 (5 bases). Between the trimmed V and J ends, which lost 4 bases and 5 bases, there was a span of 8 bases. Germline V gene data show CDR1 as DFQATT and CDR2 as SNEGSKA (reference sequence). This CDR3 is built from 11 residues. The CDR3 region is CSATGVYGYTF. CDR3 bases: TGCAGTGCTACGGGGGTTTATGGCTACACCTTC.

The chain joins TRBV30 to TRBJ1-5; a weak D match, TRBD1 (5 bases). The germline gives CDR1 GTSNPN, CDR2 SVGIG (reference sequence). CDR3 size: 15 residues. V dropped 5 bases and J dropped 1 base, with 15 bases sitting between them. CDR3 coding DNA: TGTGCCTGGTCTGGGGGAGGCGGGAGCAATCAGCCCCAGCATTTT. Translating it yields CAWSGGGGSNQPQHF. Complete variable domain (other parts from reference TRBV30 and TRBJ1-5): SQTIHQWPATLVQPVGSPLSLECTVEGTSNPNLYWYRQAAGRGLQLLFYSVGIGQISSEVPQNLSASRPQDRQFILSSKKLLLSDSGFYLCAWSGGGGSNQPQHFGDGTRLSIL.

This clone has only a few counts. V gene TRBV30 combines with J gene TRBJ2-7, with TRBD1 identical over 8 bases. V trimming: 3 bases; J trimming: 3 bases; junction bases outside the gene matches: 4. This CDR3 contains 13 residues. In germline, CDR1 is GTSNPN, CDR2 SVGIG (reference sequence). The DNA for the CDR3 is TGTGCCTGGAGATGGGACAGGAGCTACGAGCAGTACTTC. This gives the protein CAWRWDRSYEQYF.

The rearrangement uses TRBV14 and TRBJ1-2; the match to TRBD1 covers 7 bases. V trimming: 3 bases; J trimming: 4 bases; junction bases outside the gene matches: 2. CDR3 length: 13 residues. Germline V gene data show CDR1 as SGHDN and CDR2 as FVKESK. This CDR3 is CASSQGQSYGYTF. In DNA form, the CDR3 reads TGTGCCAGCAGCCAGGGACAGAGCTATGGCTACACCTTC.